A single sample gave rise to the 23 T cell receptor beta chains below, sequenced in a study of beta chain features in type 1 diabetes. Expressed TCRB transcripts were sequenced after all isolated RNA was converted to cDNA. Generated by immunoSEQ multiplex PCR, the TCRdb table keeps only in-frame clones and is missing some. The sample has over 700,000 clones, about a sixth seen once; the top ten hold around 0.02%. Material for sequencing was naive CD4+ T cells from blood. Receptors were obtained from a woman aged 18-29 years in good health.

There are a few counts of this clone. The chain combines TRBV29-1 with TRBJ2-5; 8 positions match TRBD2. Per the germline V gene, CDR1 is SQVTM and CDR2 is ANQGSEA. Unmatched junction bases numbered 5, after V lost 4 bases and J lost 1 base. This CDR3 is built from 14 residues. The CDR3 reads CSVGRAGAQETQYF. CDR3 DNA: TGCAGCGTTGGTAGAGCGGGAGCCCAAGAGACCCAGTACTTC.

The chain employs TRBV7-2 and TRBJ2-2, with TRBD1 identical over 7 bases. V shed 0 bases, J shed 7 bases, and the junction held 5 bases outside the gene matches. Germline loops: CDR1 SGHTA, CDR2 FQGNSA. This CDR3 contains 15 residues. CDR3 coding DNA: TGTGCCAGCAGCTTAGCTATAACAGGGGTCGGGGAGCTGTTTTTT. It translates to CASSLAITGVGELFF.

This clone turned up a few times. The CDR3 DNA is TGCGCCAGCAGCTTGATCCCAGAGATGAACACTGAAGCTTTCTTT. Its translation is CASSLIPEMNTEAFF. The chain has TRBV5-1 and TRBJ1-1; D ambiguous. V lost 1 base to trimming and J lost 0 bases, with 10 bases between them. The CDR3 has 15 amino acids. Per germline, CDR1 SGHRS and CDR2 YFSETQ. The full variable domain, completed using reference TRBV5-1 and TRBJ1-1, is KAGVTQTPRYLIKTRGQQVTLSCSPISGHRSVSWYQQTPGQGLQFLFEYFSETQRNKGNFPGRFSGRQFSNSRSEMNVSTLELGDSALYLCASSLIPEMNTEAFFGQGTRLTVV.

The sample holds a few counts of this clone. The gene calls are TRBV9 and TRBJ2-7; D perhaps matches TRBD2 (6 bases). V was pared by 3 bases and J by 6 bases, with 19 bases between. This CDR3 spans 15 amino acids. From germline, CDR1 is SGDLS and CDR2 YYNGEE. CDR3 bases: TGTGCCAGCAGCGACTCCGGGAGAGCCTTTGCCGAGCAGTACTTC. Translated, it gives CASSDSGRAFAEQYF.

V is TRBV5-1 and J is TRBJ1-1; D is undetermined. V was pared by 6 bases and J by 1 base, with 16 bases between. The CDR3 spans 15 residues. CDR1 is SGHRS, CDR2 YFSETQ, per germline. For the CDR3, the DNA is TGCGCCAGCAAGCGTTCTGTCCAATCGAACACTGAAGCTTTCTTT. It specifies CASKRSVQSNTEAFF.

This CDR3 is CATRSQPLLTQYF. The CDR3 nucleotides read TGTGCCACCAGGTCCCAGCCCTTATTGACCCAGTACTTC. This chain connects TRBV15 to TRBJ2-5; no clear D gene. CDR3 length: 13 amino acids. In germline, CDR1 is LNHNV, CDR2 YYDKDF (reference sequence). Trimming took off 6 bases at V and 7 bases at J, with 15 bases between the two ends.

The chain employs TRBV6-1 and TRBJ2-3, with a possible D match to TRBD1 (5 bases). The CDR3 covers 15 residues. Trimming cost V 4 bases and J 1 base, with 12 bases left between them. Germline assignment: CDR1 MNHNS and CDR2 SASEGT. CDR3 bases: TGTGCCAGCAGTGGAAGGGGCTCCGGCACAGATACGCAGTATTTT. Protein sequence: CASSGRGSGTDTQYF.

Written as DNA, the CDR3 is TGTGCCAGCAGCACTGGGACAGGGCGTAATTCACCCCTCCACTTT. Its protein is CASSTGTGRNSPLHF. The genes are TRBV5-4 and TRBJ1-6, with TRBD1 identical over 9 bases. The CDR3 runs to 15 residues. V lost 4 bases to trimming and J lost 6 bases; unmatched junction nucleotides: 5. Germline values: CDR1 SGHNT, CDR2 YYREEE (reference sequence).

The chain joins TRBV4-1 to TRBJ2-1; 7 bases agree with TRBD2. V shed 0 bases and J 4 bases; nucleotides not matched to a gene: 6. Per the germline V gene, CDR1 is MGHRA and CDR2 is YSYEKL. The CDR3 is made up of 16 amino acids. The CDR3 reads CASSQDRTGGYNEQFF. The DNA of the CDR3 is TGCGCCAGCAGCCAAGATAGGACGGGAGGATACAATGAGCAGTTCTTC.

The rearrangement links TRBV5-1 to TRBJ2-5; a possible D gene is TRBD1 (5 bases). Trimming took off 7 bases at V and 1 base at J, with 11 bases between the two ends. Germline values: CDR1 SGHRS, CDR2 YFSETQ. The CDR3 sequence is 13 residues long. The CDR3 coding sequence is TGCGCCAGCCTCCATACAGGCCAAGAGACCCAGTACTTC. Protein sequence: CASLHTGQETQYF.

This clone was detected a few times. The chain recombines TRBV4-2 with TRBJ2-2; no firm D call. CDR3 size: 13 residues. CDR1 and CDR2 (germline): LGHNA, YNFKEQ. V lost 1 base and J 6 bases, leaving 6 bases between the germline ends. The CDR3 region has the DNA TGTGCCAGCAGCCAAGGTGTATCCGGGGAGCTGTTTTTT. This encodes CASSQGVSGELFF.

The rearrangement joins TRBV28 to TRBJ1-1; D is unresolved. CDR1 and CDR2 from the germline V gene are MDHEN and SYDVKM. This CDR3 has 12 amino acids. The V gene lost 7 bases and the J gene lost 5 bases, with 11 bases spanning the gap. The CDR3 loop is CASKIGETEAFF. The CDR3 nucleotides are TGTGCCAGCAAAATTGGGGAGACTGAAGCTTTCTTT.

This clone has more than one count but fewer than ten. V is TRBV7-9 and J is TRBJ2-3; the match to TRBD2 covers 8 bases. Germline lookup yields CDR1 SEHNR and CDR2 FQNEAQ (reference sequence). Trimming at V came to 8 bases and at J to 6 bases, leaving 13 bases not matched to a gene. The CDR3 has 15 amino acids. In DNA, the CDR3 is TGTGCCAGCCGAAGATCGAGCGGGGGCGGCGATACGCAGTATTTT. Translating gives CASRRSSGGGDTQYF.

The chain uses TRBV9 and TRBJ2-5; 12 bases map to TRBD2. The closer fit of TRBJ2-7 to the DNA end suggests the J call may be wrong. CDR1 is SGDLS and CDR2 is YYNGEE in the germline V gene. This CDR3 has 16 residues. The CDR3 loop is CASSAKTSGSPYEQYF. Here the CDR3 DNA reads TGTGCCAGCAGCGCTAAGACTAGCGGGAGTCCCTACGAGCAGTACTTC.

CDR3 sequence (DNA): TGCGCCAGCAGCCATGGCGGGGGGAACACCGGGGAGCTGTTTTTT. Translation: CASSHGGGNTGELFF. The rearrangement joins TRBV4-3 to TRBJ2-2; 7 bases fit TRBD2. The CDR3 runs 15 residues. Germline V gene data show CDR1 as LGHNA and CDR2 as YSLEER. The V segment lost 3 bases and the J segment 1 base; nucleotides outside the gene matches: 2.

There are a few counts of this clone. Other DNA sequences within the sample encode an identical CDR3. J is TRBJ2-7 and V is TRBV6-5; 7 bases map to TRBD1. Germline values: CDR1 MNHEY, CDR2 SVGAGI. The CDR3 runs to 15 residues. The V gene end was trimmed by 0 bases and the J gene end by 3 bases; junction bases not matched to a gene: 5. This CDR3 reads CASSYSRSGGYEQYF. In DNA form, the CDR3 reads TGTGCCAGCAGTTACTCGAGGTCAGGGGGCTACGAGCAGTACTTC.

V is TRBV11-3 and J is TRBJ1-4; 10 bases map to TRBD1. The CDR3 has 20 amino acids. V shed 3 bases, J shed 6 bases, and the junction held 19 bases outside the gene matches. Germline loops: CDR1 SGHNT, CDR2 YENEEA. CDR3 residues: CASSFFSVGTGATEDEKLFF. For the CDR3, the DNA is TGTGCCAGCAGCTTCTTCAGTGTCGGGACAGGGGCGACGGAGGATGAAAAACTGTTTTTT. Using reference TRBV11-3 and TRBJ1-4 for the parts outside the CDR3, the full variable domain is EAGVVQSPRYKIIEKKQPVAFWCNPISGHNTLYWYLQNLGQGPELLIRYENEEAVDDSQLPKDRFSAERLKGVDSTLKIQPAELGDSAVYLCASSFFSVGTGATEDEKLFFGSGTQLSVL.

The V gene is TRBV19, the J gene TRBJ2-1, with D tentatively TRBD2 (5 bases). Germline values: CDR1 LNHDA, CDR2 SQIVND (reference sequence). Trimming removed 7 bases at V and 8 bases at J, with 18 bases between. There are 14 residues in the CDR3. CDR3 DNA sequence: TGTGCCAGTAACAACCGAGGGTGGGTTGATGAGCAGTTCTTC. It specifies CASNNRGWVDEQFF. Filled out from reference TRBV19 and TRBJ2-1, the complete variable domain reads DGGITQSPKYLFRKEGQNVTLSCEQNLNHDAMYWYRQDPGQGLRLIYYSQIVNDFQKGDIAEGYSVSREKKESFPLTVTSAQKNPTAFYLCASNNRGWVDEQFFGPGTRLTVL.

The chain is built from TRBV2 and TRBJ2-6, with D tentatively TRBD1 (6 bases). Trimming removed 3 bases from V and 0 bases from J, with 12 bases in between. Germline V gene lookup returns CDR1 SNHLY and CDR2 FYNNEI. The CDR3 covers 17 residues. The CDR3 region has the DNA TGTGCCAGCAGTGATCGACAGGTCAGCTCTGGGGCCAACGTCCTGACTTTC. It translates to CASSDRQVSSGANVLTF.

The V call is TRBV19, the J call TRBJ2-7; weak D call: TRBD2 (5 bases). The V gene lost 4 bases and the J gene lost 7 bases, with 14 bases spanning the gap. The CDR3 length is 13 residues. Germline CDR1 reads LNHDA; CDR2 reads SQIVND (reference sequence). The CDR3, as DNA: TGTGCCAGTAGTAGGGGAGACCGAAGGGAGCAGTACTTC. Amino acids: CASSRGDRREQYF.

The table lists this clone with a few counts. The chain couples TRBV7-3 to TRBJ2-1; D gene unclear. The CDR3 has 13 amino acids. The V and J ends lost 0 bases and 10 bases respectively, with 10 bases between them. Germline assignment: CDR1 SGHTA and CDR2 FQGTGA. CDR3 DNA sequence: TGTGCCAGCAGCTTAACGGCGTCCCCGGAGCAGTTCTTC. This sequence encodes CASSLTASPEQFF. The full variable domain, completed using reference TRBV7-3 and TRBJ2-1, is GAGVSQTPSNKVTEKGKYVELRCDPISGHTALYWYRQSLGQGPEFLIYFQGTGAADDSGLPNDRFFAVRPEGSVSTLKIQRTERGDSAVYLCASSLTASPEQFFGPGTRLTVL.

The chain carries TRBV21-1 and TRBJ2-3; the table gives TRBD2 as D, unverified against the DNA. TRBV21-1 is described as a pseudogene. This CDR3 region has 16 residues. CDR3 nucleotide sequence: TGTGCCAGCAGCAAAGCGCTAGTCATGTCCGTAGATACGCAGTATTTT. Its translation: CASSKALVMSVDTQYF.

About this clone itself: The same CDR3 also results from other DNA sequences found in this sample. This chain links TRBV7-9 with TRBJ2-3; D is uncertain. The V end was cut by 1 base, the J end by 1 base, with 6 bases between. CDR1 and CDR2 from the germline V gene are SEHNR and FQNEAQ (reference sequence). CDR3 size: 14 residues. The CDR3: CASSLGVGTDTQYF. The CDR3 DNA sequence: TGTGCCAGCAGCTTAGGAGTAGGCACAGATACGCAGTATTTT.